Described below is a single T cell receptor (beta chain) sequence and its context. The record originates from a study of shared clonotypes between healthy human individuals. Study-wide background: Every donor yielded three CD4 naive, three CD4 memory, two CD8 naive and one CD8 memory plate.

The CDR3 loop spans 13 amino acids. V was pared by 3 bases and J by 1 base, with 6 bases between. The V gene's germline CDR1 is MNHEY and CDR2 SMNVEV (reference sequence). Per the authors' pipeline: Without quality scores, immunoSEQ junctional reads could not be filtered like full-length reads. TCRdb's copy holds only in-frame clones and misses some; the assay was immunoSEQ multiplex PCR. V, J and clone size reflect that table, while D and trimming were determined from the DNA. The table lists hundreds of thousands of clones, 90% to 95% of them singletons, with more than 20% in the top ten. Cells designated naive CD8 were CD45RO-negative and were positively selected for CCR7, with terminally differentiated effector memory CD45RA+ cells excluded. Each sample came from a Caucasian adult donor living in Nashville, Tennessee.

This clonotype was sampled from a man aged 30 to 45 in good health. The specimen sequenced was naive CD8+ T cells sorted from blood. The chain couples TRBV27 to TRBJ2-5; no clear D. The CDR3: CASSFSLQETQYF. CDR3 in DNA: TGTGCCAGCAGTTTCAGCCTCCAAGAGACCCAGTACTTC.